The 18 T cell receptor beta chains listed next were all sequenced from one sample in a study of blood T cells in healthy people across ages. The use of a sample-barcoded 5' primer and a J-beta primer mix characterized a second PCR of roughly 6 to 12 cycles. Each CDR3 protein gets one entry after TCRdb re-called the 5' RACE reads with MiXCR. The sample lists more than 500,000 distinct CDR3 sequences; roughly 29% were seen once. The sequencing input was blood. The receptors stem from a woman aged 70 to 79 in good health.

The CDR3 nucleotides read TGCGCCAGCAGCTTCGGGAATCCGAATGAGCAGTTCTTC. Encoded protein: CASSFGNPNEQFF. The chain combines TRBV5-1 with TRBJ2-1, with a tentative D call TRBD2 (5 bases). This CDR3 spans 13 amino acids. Germline V CDR1 and CDR2: SGHRS, YFSETQ. Trimming shortened V by 2 bases and J by 7 bases, and 10 bases separated the two germline ends.

This clonotype was picked up a small number of times. The chain combines TRBV7-2 with TRBJ2-1, with a tentative D call TRBD2 (6 bases). Germline V gives CDR1 SGHTA, CDR2 FQGNSA. The CDR3 runs to 17 residues. Trimming removed 1 base at V and 9 bases at J, with 22 bases between. This chain's CDR3 is CASSLEGGNSGLGEQFF. The CDR3 coding sequence is TGTGCCAGCAGCTTAGAAGGCGGCAATAGCGGCTTAGGTGAGCAGTTCTTC.

This clonotype was seen more than once but under ten times. One end of the junction does not line up with germline, which may come from a read error. This rearrangement joins TRBV20-1 to TRBJ2-3; possibly TRBD1 or TRBD2 for D (5 bases each). The CDR3 spans 10 residues. Germline V gives CDR1 DFQATT, CDR2 SNEGSKA (reference sequence). Here the CDR3 reads CSASRDQVHF. CDR3 in DNA: TGCAGTGCTAGCCGGGACCAGGTACATTTT.

There are a few counts of this clonotype. V gene TRBV2 combines with J gene TRBJ1-6; D not resolved. Trimming stripped 6 bases from V and 16 bases from J, with 16 bases between. CDR3 size: 12 residues. CDR1 SNHLY and CDR2 FYNNEI come from the germline V gene. The CDR3: CASSAGLPSLHF. The CDR3 bases are TGTGCCAGCAGCGCCGGACTCCCATCTCTCCACTTT.

The chain has TRBV10-3 and TRBJ2-4, with D possibly being TRBD1 or TRBD2 (6 bases each). This CDR3 has 16 amino acids. V lost 0 bases to trimming and J lost 4 bases, with 13 bases between them. Germline V gives CDR1 ENHRY, CDR2 SYGVKD. CDR3 sequence reads: CAISESTRGLKNIQYF. In DNA, the CDR3 is TGTGCCATCAGTGAGTCGACTCGGGGGCTAAAAAACATTCAGTACTTC.

The chain links TRBV5-1 to TRBJ2-4; perhaps D is TRBD1 or TRBD2 (5 bases each). The V end was cut by 4 bases, the J end by 3 bases, with 20 bases between. This CDR3 has 17 residues. Germline V gives CDR1 SGHRS, CDR2 YFSETQ. The CDR3 loop reads CASSMTGTAMGKNIQYF. The CDR3 nucleotides are TGCGCCAGCAGCATGACCGGGACCGCGATGGGCAAAAACATTCAGTACTTC.

This clonotype was counted a few times. The genes are TRBV2 and TRBJ2-2; 10 bases match TRBD1. Germline CDR1 SNHLY, CDR2 FYNNEI. The V and J ends lost 5 bases and 5 bases, in that order; junction bases with no gene match: 11. This CDR3 is built from 17 residues. This CDR3 is CASSFETGGSGTGELFF. The CDR3 DNA follows: TGTGCCAGCAGTTTCGAGACAGGGGGCTCGGGGACCGGGGAGCTGTTTTTT.

This clonotype occurred a few times. The rearrangement joins TRBV7-3 to TRBJ2-1; D is unclear. The CDR3 loop spans 16 amino acids. Per germline, CDR1 SGHTA and CDR2 FQGTGA. The V end was cut by 1 base, the J end by 0 bases, with 10 bases between. The CDR3 nucleotides are TGTGCCAGCAGCTTAAGACGGGCCAGCTCCTACAATGAGCAGTTCTTC. Its translation: CASSLRRASSYNEQFF.

The sample holds a few counts of this clonotype. J is TRBJ2-3 and V is TRBV28; 16 nucleotides line up with TRBD2. This CDR3 region has 18 residues. V dropped 8 bases and J dropped 4; count of bases not matched to a gene: 12. The germline CDR1 and CDR2 sequences are MDHEN and SYDVKM. For the CDR3, the DNA is TGTGCCAGCCTACCGCCGGGACTAGCGGGGGGGCCCGCAGATACGCAGTATTTT. It translates to CASLPPGLAGGPADTQYF.

This clonotype came up a few times. The J gene is TRBJ2-3, the V gene TRBV5-5; the match to TRBD1 covers 7 bases. Germline V gene lookup returns CDR1 SGHKS and CDR2 YYEKEE (reference sequence). The ends lost 3 bases at V and 4 bases at J; junction bases unmatched: 14. This CDR3 contains 17 residues. CDR3 region: CASSSNYRDSRADTQYF. The CDR3 DNA is TGTGCCAGCAGCTCGAATTACCGGGACAGTCGCGCAGATACGCAGTATTTT.

Only a few counts were recorded for this clonotype. V is TRBV2 and J is TRBJ2-5; D uncertain. The CDR3 totals 15 residues. Germline loops: CDR1 SNHLY, CDR2 FYNNEI. Trimming pared 6 bases from V and 1 base from J, leaving 15 bases between. CDR3 in DNA: TGTGCCAGCAGCGCTCAACGGGCTACCCAAGAGACCCAGTACTTC. It is translated as CASSAQRATQETQYF. The complete variable domain, with remaining parts taken from reference TRBV2 and TRBJ2-5, reads EPEVTQTPSHQVTQMGQEVILRCVPISNHLYFYWYRQILGQKVEFLVSFYNNEISEKSEIFDDQFSVERPDGSNFTLKIRSTKLEDSAMYFCASSAQRATQETQYFGPGTRLLVL.

The chain has TRBV6-2 or TRBV6-3 and TRBJ2-5, with D possibly called TRBD1 or TRBD2 (6 bases each). Looked up from germline, CDR1 is MNHEY and CDR2 is SVGEGT. CDR3 length: 13 amino acids. Trimming took off 5 bases at V and 5 bases at J, with 12 bases between the two ends. The chain's CDR3 is CASSKGGRETQYF. As DNA, the CDR3 is TGTGCCAGCAGTAAGGGGGGCCGGGAGACCCAGTACTTC.

The table lists this clonotype with a few counts. The J gene is TRBJ1-1, the V gene TRBV2; D unclear. The V end lost 7 bases, the J end lost 2 bases, and 8 bases lay between the germline ends. The CDR3 length is 12 residues. Germline CDR1 reads SNHLY; CDR2 reads FYNNEI. The CDR3 sequence: CASIRSNTEAFF. In DNA form, the CDR3 reads TGTGCCAGCATCCGGAGTAACACTGAAGCTTTCTTT. Full variable domain (rest looked up from reference TRBV2 and TRBJ1-1): EPEVTQTPSHQVTQMGQEVILRCVPISNHLYFYWYRQILGQKVEFLVSFYNNEISEKSEIFDDQFSVERPDGSNFTLKIRSTKLEDSAMYFCASIRSNTEAFFGQGTRLTVV.

A few counts support this clonotype. The rearrangement links TRBV4-1 to TRBJ2-7; 8 nucleotides align to TRBD1. The germline gives CDR1 MGHRA, CDR2 YSYEKL. V was pared by 4 bases and J by 2 bases, with 7 bases of the junction left unmatched. CDR3 length: 15 residues. CDR3 residues: CASSPRTGSPYEQYF. In nucleotides, the CDR3 is TGCGCCAGCAGCCCTCGGACAGGGAGCCCCTACGAGCAGTACTTC.

This clonotype was counted between two and nine times. V and J are TRBV2 and TRBJ1-6; D unresolved. The CDR3 contains 14 residues. V was shortened by 8 bases and J by 7 bases, with 15 bases between the two germline ends. Germline CDR1 reads SNHLY; CDR2 reads FYNNEI. The CDR3 DNA reads TGTGCCAGCCGCCGGAGTCCTGAAAATTCACCCCTCCACTTT. Amino acid sequence: CASRRSPENSPLHF.

This chain's CDR3 is CSASGIGFVGSPLHF. CDR3 bases: TGCAGTGCCTCCGGGATTGGGTTTGTGGGTTCACCCCTCCACTTT. The chain employs TRBV20-1 and TRBJ1-6; D is unresolved. The CDR3 runs 15 residues. Deletions cut 6 bases from V and 9 bases from J, with 21 bases between. Germline-derived CDR1 and CDR2 are DFQATT and SNEGSKA (reference sequence).

This clonotype appeared a few times. V gene TRBV20-1 combines with J gene TRBJ2-7, with D maybe TRBD2 (6 bases). The germline CDR1 and CDR2 sequences are DFQATT and SNEGSKA (reference sequence). The CDR3 is 14 amino acids. Between the trimmed V and J ends, which lost 6 bases and 2 bases, there was a span of 17 bases. CDR3 protein: CSATSGVMTYEQYF. CDR3 bases: TGCAGTGCAACTTCGGGGGTCATGACCTACGAGCAGTACTTC.

The rearrangement links TRBV12-3 or TRBV12-4 to TRBJ2-7; D uncertain. This CDR3 comprises 12 residues. Deletions cut 6 bases from V and 6 bases from J, with 12 bases between. This CDR3 is CASSPNPREQYF. The CDR3 DNA reads TGTGCCAGCAGCCCTAATCCGCGCGAGCAGTACTTC.